Shown below are 20 T cell receptor beta chains from a single sample sequenced in a study of OX40 agonist ivuxolimab in advanced cancers. Generated by immunoSEQ multiplex PCR, the TCRdb table keeps only in-frame clones and is missing some. The top ten hold 2% to 2.5% of the sample, which has some 77,000 clones, approximately 85% seen once. The specimen comprised CD4+ or CD8+ T cells sorted from blood, sampled in a trial of the OX40 agonist ivuxolimab. All receptors come from an adult with an advanced solid tumor such as melanoma, head and neck, liver or kidney cancer.

The CDR3 region is CASSSVSGLSYNEQFF. The DNA of the CDR3 is TGTGCCAGCAGTTCCGTTTCGGGACTGTCCTACAATGAGCAGTTCTTC. The V and J genes are TRBV5-4 and TRBJ2-1; possibly TRBD2 for D (6 bases). Germline assignment: CDR1 SGHNT and CDR2 YYREEE (reference sequence). The CDR3 covers 16 residues. The ends were cut back, 5 bases at V and 1 base at J, with 16 bases in the middle.

The chain has TRBV11-2 and TRBJ1-1; D unclear. Trimming pared 2 bases from V and 1 base from J, leaving 8 bases between. Germline V gene sequence: CDR1 SGHAT, CDR2 FQNNGV. This CDR3 contains 14 residues. The CDR3 loop reads CASSLLDANTEAFF. CDR3 nucleotides: TGTGCCAGCAGCTTACTAGATGCGAACACTGAAGCTTTCTTT.

The chain employs TRBV5-8 and TRBJ2-1; D is uncertain. V dropped 0 bases and J dropped 0 bases, with 13 bases sitting between them. Looked up from germline, CDR1 is SGHTS and CDR2 is YDEGEE. The CDR3 has 17 amino acids. The CDR3 DNA is TGTGCCAGCAGCTTGGGGCTTGGCGAAAGCTCCTACAATGAGCAGTTCTTC. Amino acid sequence: CASSLGLGESSYNEQFF.

The rearrangement joins TRBV25-1 to TRBJ2-3; D might be TRBD2 (7 bases). From germline, CDR1 is MGHDK and CDR2 SYGVNS. This CDR3 is built from 14 residues. V gave up 3 bases and J gave up 1 base, with 8 bases separating them. The chain's CDR3 is CASSEGGRTDTQYF. The DNA for the CDR3 is TGTGCCAGCAGTGAGGGGGGGCGCACAGATACGCAGTATTTT.

This chain connects TRBV5-1 to TRBJ2-2; TRBD1 might be the D (6 bases). Germline lookup yields CDR1 SGHRS and CDR2 YFSETQ. CDR3 length: 15 amino acids. Trimming left V 6 bases short and J 11 bases short, with 23 bases between. CDR3 protein: CASTFLAGAEGELFF. DNA of the CDR3: TGCGCCAGCACCTTCTTGGCAGGGGCTGAGGGTGAGCTGTTTTTT.

In DNA, the CDR3 is TGTGCCAGCAGCCCTATCCTAGGACTAGCGGGGGGGCTTACAGATACGCAGTATTTT. It specifies CASSPILGLAGGLTDTQYF. The chain is built from TRBV5-8 and TRBJ2-3; 15 nucleotides agree with TRBD2. The germline V gene encodes CDR1 SGHTS and CDR2 YDEGEE. CDR3 size: 19 residues. V was clipped by 4 bases and J by 3 bases; unmatched bases: 12. The full variable domain, its missing parts supplied by reference TRBV5-8 and TRBJ2-3, is EAGVTQSPTHLIKTRGQQATLRCSPISGHTSVYWYQQALGLGLQFLLWYDEGEERNRGNFPPRFSGRQFPNYSSELNVNALELEDSALYLCASSPILGLAGGLTDTQYFGPGTRLTVL.

This clone came up a few times. The V gene is TRBV18, the J gene TRBJ1-1, with D tentatively TRBD1 (6 bases). The CDR3 runs 14 residues. V was pared by 4 bases and J by 0 bases, with 9 bases between. The germline gives CDR1 KGHSH, CDR2 LQKENI. In nucleotides, the CDR3 is TGTGCCAGCTCACAACAGGGCTTGAACACTGAAGCTTTCTTT. As protein: CASSQQGLNTEAFF.

The J gene is TRBJ2-1, the V gene TRBV7-8; D gene ambiguous. V was pared by 5 bases and J by 10 bases, with 12 bases between. The CDR3 runs to 12 residues. The germline CDR1 and CDR2 sequences are SGHVS and FQNEAQ. The CDR3 nucleotides read TGTGCCAGCAGCCGGCCGTCGCTAGAGCAGTTCTTC. Its protein product is CASSRPSLEQFF. Variable domain in full (rest from reference TRBV7-8 and TRBJ2-1): GAGVSQSPRYKVAKRGQDVALRCDPISGHVSLFWYQQALGQGPEFLTYFQNEAQLDKSGLPSDRFFAERPEGSVSTLKIQRTQQEDSAVYLCASSRPSLEQFFGPGTRLTVL.

The chain combines TRBV6-5 with TRBJ2-1, with TRBD2 identical over 9 bases. The CDR3 has 14 residues. Germline values: CDR1 MNHEY, CDR2 SVGAGI. V was clipped by 8 bases and J by 9 bases; unmatched bases: 11. Written as DNA, the CDR3 is TGTGCCAGCCGACCCGCGGGAGGGCCGAGTGAGCAGTTCTTC. It specifies CASRPAGGPSEQFF.

The rearrangement links TRBV5-6 to TRBJ1-1; no clear D gene. The ends were cut back, 3 bases at V and 1 base at J, with 13 bases in the middle. Germline V lookup: CDR1 SGHDT, CDR2 YYEEEE. The CDR3 sequence is 15 residues long. The DNA for the CDR3 is TGTGCCAGCAGCTCAGAGACCGGGGAGAACACTGAAGCTTTCTTT. It codes for CASSSETGENTEAFF. Full variable domain (outside the CDR3, taken from reference TRBV5-6 and TRBJ1-1): DAGVTQSPTHLIKTRGQQVTLRCSPKSGHDTVSWYQQALGQGPQFIFQYYEEEERQRGNFPDRFSGHQFPNYSSELNVNALLLGDSALYLCASSSETGENTEAFFGQGTRLTVV.

The V call is TRBV14, the J call TRBJ1-2, with D unclear. Looked up from germline, CDR1 is SGHDN and CDR2 is FVKESK. V was cut by 4 bases and J by 3 bases, with 6 bases left in between. The CDR3 length is 12 residues. CDR3 nucleotide sequence: TGTGCCAGCAGCCCAACGGACTATGGCTACACCTTC. This gives the protein CASSPTDYGYTF. The whole variable domain, remainder taken from reference TRBV14 and TRBJ1-2, is EAGVTQFPSHSVIEKGQTVTLRCDPISGHDNLYWYRRVMGKEIKFLLHFVKESKQDESGMPNNRFLAERTGGTYSTLKVQPAELEDSGVYFCASSPTDYGYTFGSGTRLTVV.

The chain couples TRBV7-2 to TRBJ2-2, with TRBD2 matching over 11 bases. CDR1 is SGHTA and CDR2 is FQGNSA in the germline V gene. J lost 6 bases, V lost 0 bases, and 3 bases had no gene match. CDR3 length equals 16 residues. This CDR3 reads CASSLALAGGSGELFF. In nucleotides, the CDR3 is TGTGCCAGCAGCTTAGCGTTAGCGGGGGGGTCCGGGGAGCTGTTTTTT.

The rearrangement joins TRBV7-9 to TRBJ2-7; TRBD1 matches 7 bases. This CDR3 region has 16 residues. After removal of 4 bases from V and 4 bases from J, the junction contained 13 bases not matched to a gene. The germline gives CDR1 SEHNR, CDR2 FQNEAQ (reference sequence). The CDR3 reads CASSSYRGTLLYEQYF. CDR3 nucleotide sequence: TGTGCCAGCAGCTCGTACAGGGGTACCCTACTATACGAGCAGTACTTC.

V gene TRBV27 combines with J gene TRBJ1-3, with D unclear. Germline V gives CDR1 MNHEY, CDR2 SMNVEV (reference sequence). The length of the CDR3 is 15 residues. The germline V and J ends were trimmed by 4 bases and 0 bases, with 10 bases remaining between them. DNA of the CDR3: TGTGCCAGCAGTTCAGGTTTATCCTCTGGAAACACCATATATTTT. Translated: CASSSGLSSGNTIYF.

This rearrangement joins TRBV11-2 to TRBJ1-5, with a possible D match to TRBD1 (5 bases). The CDR3 runs to 16 residues. V lost 0 bases to trimming and J lost 6 bases, with 15 bases between them. Germline V gene data show CDR1 as SGHAT and CDR2 as FQNNGV. The CDR3 is CASSLEGGARGQPQHF. As DNA, the CDR3 is TGTGCCAGCAGCTTAGAGGGAGGGGCAAGGGGTCAGCCCCAGCATTTT.

The rearrangement uses TRBV7-9 and TRBJ1-6, with D maybe TRBD1 (5 bases). V was trimmed by 6 bases and J by 8 bases, leaving 17 bases between them. CDR3 length equals 15 residues. Germline V gives CDR1 SEHNR, CDR2 FQNEAQ (reference sequence). The CDR3 loop is CASRLAGQGDSPLHF. The CDR3 DNA reads TGTGCCAGCAGACTAGCCGGGCAGGGCGATTCACCCCTCCACTTT.

DNA for the CDR3: TGTGCCAGCAGCCCTAACGGGTCCGCCCAACGTGTCGGGGAGCTGTTTTTT. Protein product: CASSPNGSAQRVGELFF. V usage is TRBV7-9 and J usage is TRBJ2-2; D is undetermined. The CDR3 totals 17 residues. Looked up from germline, CDR1 is SEHNR and CDR2 is FQNEAQ (reference sequence). V was clipped by 5 bases and J by 7 bases, with 23 bases between them.

This chain connects TRBV7-7 to TRBJ2-2; no definite D call. Germline CDR1 reads SSHAT; CDR2 reads FNYEAQ (reference sequence). The CDR3 has 16 residues. V was trimmed by 5 bases and J by 5 bases, leaving 18 bases between them. The CDR3 nucleotides read TGTGCCAGCAGCCCAAGGACCCACCCTCCTACCGGGGAGCTGTTTTTT. It encodes CASSPRTHPPTGELFF. The whole variable domain, filled in from reference TRBV7-7 and TRBJ2-2, reads GAGVSQSPRYKVTKRGQDVTLRCDPISSHATLYWYQQALGQGPEFLTYFNYEAQPDKSGLPSDRFSAERPEGSISTLTIQRTEQRDSAMYRCASSPRTHPPTGELFFGEGSRLTVL.

V and J are TRBV27 and TRBJ2-7; D is perhaps TRBD1 (5 bases). The V gene's germline CDR1 is MNHEY and CDR2 SMNVEV (reference sequence). This CDR3 is 13 amino acids long. V was cut by 5 bases and J by 8 bases, with 16 bases left in between. The CDR3 reads CASSPPSQDKQYF. The CDR3 DNA follows: TGTGCCAGCAGTCCCCCGTCCCAGGACAAGCAGTACTTC.

The V gene is TRBV5-4, the J gene TRBJ1-2; a weak D match, TRBD1 (6 bases). The germline CDR1 and CDR2 sequences are SGHNT and YYREEE (reference sequence). V lost 6 bases to trimming and J lost 3 bases, with 15 bases between them. This CDR3 spans 14 amino acids. As DNA, the CDR3 is TGTGCCAGCACTCCCTCGGGGGCGGACTATGGCTACACCTTC. It yields the protein CASTPSGADYGYTF.